This TCR beta chain was sequenced during a study of T-cell memory formation after mild COVID-19. MiXCR, run by TCRdb on the 5' RACE reads, gives a single entry per CDR3 protein. The table lists 350,000 to 450,000 distinct CDR3 sequences, about an eighth of them singletons, with around a fifth in the top ten. V shed 0 bases and J shed 9 bases, with 15 bases lying between them. CDR3 length equals 15 residues. Germline-derived CDR1 and CDR2 are MGHRA and YSYEKL. Concerning this clonotype: Its antigen is unidentified.

General observations from the study: That cross-reactive memory joined was suggested by some responding clones appearing in pre-infection memory. Most CD4+ clones that shrank were in CM and EM, while CD8+ ones turned up in EMRA. A second wave of clones peaked on day 37, and their SARS-CoV-2 specificity went unconfirmed.

Material for sequencing was PBMCs or a T cell subset sorted from them (not recorded which). The chain employs TRBV4-1 and TRBJ2-4; D may be TRBD2 (6 bases). The clonotype comes from a man in his late teens or twenties who had mild COVID-19 (a few samples of this study predate the infection). Cell type and time point are not known. CDR3 nucleotide sequence: TGCGCCAGCAGCCAAGAACCCTCGCGGAGGGGCATTCAGTACTTC. This translates into CASSQEPSRRGIQYF.